The 21 T cell receptor beta chains listed next were all sequenced from one sample in a study of Graves' ophthalmopathy and Graves' hyperthyroidism. RNA transcripts served as template for amplifying TCR beta CDR3 sequences. HTBI primers were used in a first-round RT-PCR, which preceded a second-round multiplex PCR. Via MiXCR, TCRdb re-called the multiplex PCR reads, giving one row per CDR3 protein. The data contain about 740,000 distinct CDR3 sequences, 35% to 50% of them singletons. Sequencing was performed on peripheral blood. All receptors derive from an adult man with Graves' ophthalmopathy.

Regarding this clonotype: A read error may produce the germline difference seen at one junction end. The rearrangement links TRBV20-1 to TRBJ1-5; 8 bases are shared with TRBD1. Germline values: CDR1 DFQATT, CDR2 SNEGSKA (reference sequence). This CDR3 region has 14 residues. CDR3 sequence (DNA): TGCAGTGCCCAGCGGACAGGGCGCAATCAGCTCCAGCATTTT. This gives the protein CSAQRTGRNQLQHF.

This clonotype was recorded at least ten times. The genes are TRBV29-1 and TRBJ2-5; D may be TRBD2 (5 bases). The CDR3 contains 13 residues. With 5 bases removed from V and 5 bases from J, the gap between germline ends came to 15 bases. Per germline, CDR1 SQVTM and CDR2 ANQGSEA. The CDR3 spells CSVKRLAAETQYF. CDR3 nucleotides: TGCAGCGTTAAGCGGCTCGCCGCGGAGACCCAGTACTTC.

This clonotype was recorded once. The chain is built from TRBV15 and TRBJ2-7, with TRBD2 matching over 7 bases. Germline assignment: CDR1 LNHNV and CDR2 YYDKDF (reference sequence). The length of the CDR3 is 13 residues. The J segment lost 7 bases and the V segment lost 3 bases, leaving 6 bases of the junction unmatched. CDR3 coding DNA: TGTGCCACCAGCAGGAGGCTAGCGGAAGAGCAGTACTTC. Translated: CATSRRLAEEQYF.

V and J are TRBV9 and TRBJ1-1, with D perhaps TRBD1 (6 bases). The germline CDR1 and CDR2 sequences are SGDLS and YYNGEE. CDR3 length: 13 amino acids. V was shortened by 3 bases and J by 8 bases, with 14 bases between the two germline ends. The CDR3 is CASSGPGTSEAFF. The CDR3 DNA is TGTGCCAGCAGCGGCCCTGGGACATCAGAAGCTTTCTTT. Complete variable domain (other parts from reference TRBV9 and TRBJ1-1): DSGVTQTPKHLITATGQRVTLRCSPRSGDLSVYWYQQSLDQGLQFLIQYYNGEERAKGNILERFSAQQFPDLHSELNLSSLELGDSALYFCASSGPGTSEAFFGQGTRLTVV.

The sample holds one count of this clonotype. The V call is TRBV19, the J call TRBJ1-2, with no clear D. Trimming pared 5 bases from V and 12 bases from J, leaving 10 bases between. The CDR3 runs 10 residues. The germline V gene has CDR1 LNHDA and CDR2 SQIVND (reference sequence). This chain's CDR3 is CASSACGNTF. DNA for the CDR3: TGTGCCAGTAGTGCCTGTGGAAACACCTTC.

The chain uses TRBV12-3 or TRBV12-4 and TRBJ2-7; D is ambiguous. The CDR3 spans 15 residues. Trimming shortened V by 6 bases and J by 3 bases, and 18 bases separated the two germline ends. Here the CDR3 reads CASSPTDGFHYEQYF. The CDR3 region has the DNA TGTGCCAGCAGCCCCACCGACGGGTTCCACTACGAGCAGTACTTC.

The gene calls are TRBV7-2 and TRBJ1-4; a weak D match, TRBD1 (5 bases). V gave up 3 bases and J gave up 7 bases, with 12 bases separating them. CDR3 length: 14 amino acids. Germline lookup yields CDR1 SGHTA and CDR2 FQGNSA. The CDR3 DNA follows: TGTGCCAGCAGCTTCAGGGAATGGGGTGAAAAACTGTTTTTT. Protein: CASSFREWGEKLFF.

The V gene is TRBV7-9, the J gene TRBJ2-5, with 12 bases matching TRBD2. The length of the CDR3 is 16 residues. V was clipped by 3 bases and J by 2 bases; unmatched bases: 4. CDR1 is SEHNR, CDR2 FQNEAQ, per germline (reference sequence). CDR3 DNA: TGTGCCAGCAGCTTTGCTAGCGGGAGGGGTCAAGAGACCCAGTACTTC. Amino acid sequence: CASSFASGRGQETQYF.

The chain couples TRBV7-2 to TRBJ2-3; the D gene could be TRBD1 or TRBD2 (5 bases each). The J call may be faulty, since TRBJ2-1 better matches the DNA end. This CDR3 has 13 amino acids. Germline assignment: CDR1 SGHTA and CDR2 FQGNSA. CDR3 nucleotide sequence: TGTGCCAGCAGGTCGGAAGGGACGGATGAGCAGTTCTTC. Translated: CASRSEGTDEQFF.

The gene calls are TRBV11-2 and TRBJ2-5; the match to TRBD2 covers 9 bases. The end of the DNA is better explained by TRBJ2-1, so the J call may be wrong. CDR3 length equals 15 residues. Germline V gene lookup returns CDR1 SGHAT and CDR2 FQNNGV. In DNA form, the CDR3 reads TGTGCCAGCAGCTTGGGACTAGCCGTATACAATGAGCAGTTCTTC. It yields the protein CASSLGLAVYNEQFF.

V is TRBV4-2 and J is TRBJ2-7; the match to TRBD2 covers 8 bases. The CDR3 loop spans 14 amino acids. V dropped 5 bases and J dropped 6; count of bases not matched to a gene: 9. CDR1 LGHNA and CDR2 YNFKEQ come from the germline V gene. CDR3: CASSGAGLAPEQYF. The CDR3 DNA sequence: TGTGCCAGCAGCGGTGCCGGACTAGCACCCGAGCAGTACTTC.

This CDR3 is CASSRGRDNQPQHF. The CDR3 coding sequence is TGTGCCAGCAGCCGTGGCAGGGACAATCAGCCCCAGCATTTT. The chain employs TRBV5-5 and TRBJ1-5; weak D call: TRBD1 (5 bases). Germline lookup yields CDR1 SGHKS and CDR2 YYEKEE (reference sequence). The length of the CDR3 is 14 residues. Deletions cut 4 bases from V and 3 bases from J, with 11 bases between.

This chain joins TRBV6-1 and TRBJ2-7; tentatively, D is TRBD1 or TRBD2 (5 bases each). Trimming pared 8 bases from V and 6 bases from J, leaving 23 bases between. This CDR3 contains 15 residues. The germline V gene has CDR1 MNHNS and CDR2 SASEGT. DNA of the CDR3: TGTGCCAGCGGGAGCACGGGATGGGGGACCTCCGAGCAGTACTTC. This codes for CASGSTGWGTSEQYF.

This clonotype was seen more than once but under ten times. J is TRBJ1-2 and V is TRBV5-4; TRBD1 is a possible D gene (5 bases). The CDR3 totals 13 residues. The V end was cut by 4 bases, the J end by 7 bases, with 14 bases between. Germline V gene lookup returns CDR1 SGHNT and CDR2 YYREEE (reference sequence). The CDR3 sequence: CASSVQGGAGYTF. As DNA, the CDR3 is TGTGCCAGCAGCGTTCAGGGAGGGGCTGGCTACACCTTC.

V usage is TRBV25-1 and J usage is TRBJ2-2; TRBD1 matches at 9 bases. The CDR3 covers 13 residues. Per the germline V gene, CDR1 is MGHDK and CDR2 is SYGVNS. Germline trimming cut 8 bases from V and 6 bases from J; bases unmatched to any gene: 4. For the CDR3, the DNA is TGTGCCAGCTTAAGGACAGGGGCCGGGGAGCTGTTTTTT. Translating it yields CASLRTGAGELFF.

This clonotype was detected ten times or more. The rearrangement joins TRBV29-1 to TRBJ1-1; the D gene is possibly TRBD1 (6 bases). Germline V gene data show CDR1 as SQVTM and CDR2 as ANQGSEA. The CDR3 runs 14 residues. V was trimmed by 4 bases and J by 0 bases, leaving 12 bases between them. The CDR3 loop is CSVGGTGLNTEAFF. The DNA for the CDR3 is TGCAGCGTTGGTGGAACAGGGCTGAACACTGAAGCTTTCTTT. The full variable domain, rest sourced from reference TRBV29-1 and TRBJ1-1, is SAVISQKPSRDICQRGTSLTIQCQVDSQVTMMFWYRQQPGQSLTLIATANQGSEATYESGFVIDKFPISRPNLTFSTLTVSNMSPEDSSIYLCSVGGTGLNTEAFFGQGTRLTVV.

This clonotype was found a few times. V gene TRBV7-9 combines with J gene TRBJ1-3, with TRBD1 identical over 9 bases. Per the germline V gene, CDR1 is SEHNR and CDR2 is FQNEAQ (reference sequence). V was pared by 8 bases and J by 4 bases, with 12 bases of the junction left unmatched. This CDR3 region has 16 residues. CDR3 residues: CASEIPGQGYGNTIYF. Here the CDR3 DNA reads TGTGCCAGCGAGATACCGGGACAGGGTTACGGAAACACCATATATTTT.

About this clonotype itself: This may come from a read error, since a much larger clone is one base off. V is TRBV11-1 and J is TRBJ2-2; D possibly corresponds to TRBD1 (6 bases). Germline V gives CDR1 SGHAT, CDR2 FQDESV (reference sequence). Between the trimmed V and J ends, which lost 4 bases and 13 bases, there was a span of 19 bases. The CDR3 runs 14 residues. The chain's CDR3 is CASSSGTSLVRLFF. The DNA of the CDR3 is TGTGCCAGCAGCTCCGGGACATCGCTGGTGAGGCTGTTTTTT.

The chain joins TRBV19 to TRBJ2-7; the D is unclear. V lost 3 bases and J lost 3, with 9 bases in between. The CDR3 sequence is 13 residues long. CDR1 and CDR2 (germline): LNHDA, SQIVND (reference sequence). The CDR3 nucleotides read TGTGCCAGTAGTATTAATCAGAACTACGAGCAGTACTTC. Its protein is CASSINQNYEQYF.

The chain combines TRBV2 with TRBJ2-7, with 7 bases fitting TRBD1. The CDR3 loop spans 14 amino acids. The V gene's germline CDR1 is SNHLY and CDR2 FYNNEI. V shed 5 bases, J shed 1 base, and the junction held 5 bases outside the gene matches. This CDR3 is CASSLTGQSYEQYF. The CDR3 coding sequence is TGTGCCAGCAGTTTAACGGGACAGTCCTACGAGCAGTACTTC.

In DNA, the CDR3 is TGTGCCAGCAGTGAAGGGGAGACCAACGAGCAGTACTTC. Translated: CASSEGETNEQYF. The chain combines TRBV9 with TRBJ2-7; D could derive from TRBD1 or TRBD2 (5 bases each). Germline CDR1 and CDR2: SGDLS and YYNGEE. V was trimmed by 5 bases and J by 5 bases, leaving 14 bases between them. CDR3 length: 13 residues.